This T cell receptor beta chain was recovered during a study of blood T cell repertoires in COVID-19. Background on the study: Acute-phase and convalescent COVID-19 samples originated in the United States, Italy and Spain. PBMCs, B-cell-depleted T cells, or T cells provided the cDNA or gDNA that made up the material.

This CDR3 has 18 amino acids. V lost 1 base to trimming and J lost 1 base; unmatched junction nucleotides: 1. CDR1 and CDR2 from the germline V gene are SNHLY and FYNNEI. Sequencing used immunoSEQ multiplex PCR; TCRdb keeps in-frame clones, though not all of them. The table has around 80,000 clones, 83% seen once. This TCR was sampled from a woman of 80 years or more with acute or convalescent COVID-19. The sample consisted of peripheral blood. The genes are TRBV2 and TRBJ2-1; 16 nucleotides match TRBD2. CDR3 sequence reads: CASSEGGLAGGSYNEQFF. CDR3 bases: TGTGCCAGCAGTGAAGGGGGACTAGCGGGAGGGTCCTACAATGAGCAGTTCTTC. Using reference TRBV2 and TRBJ2-1 for the parts outside the CDR3, the full variable domain is EPEVTQTPSHQVTQMGQEVILRCVPISNHLYFYWYRQILGQKVEFLVSFYNNEISEKSEIFDDQFSVERPDGSNFTLKIRSTKLEDSAMYFCASSEGGLAGGSYNEQFFGPGTRLTVL.